The sequence of this T cell receptor (beta chain) was determined in a study of blood T cell repertoires in COVID-19. Clones were sequenced by immunoSEQ multiplex PCR, and TCRdb holds only the in-frame ones, with some missing. The data contain about 99,000 clones, approximately 84% of them singletons. CDR3 length equals 15 residues. Germline V gene data show CDR1 as SEHNR and CDR2 as FQNEAQ (reference sequence). The V segment lost 4 bases and the J segment 12 bases; nucleotides outside the gene matches: 15. The TCR comes from a human donor in a cohort sampled during active COVID-19. The chain joins TRBV7-9 to TRBJ2-1, with 7 bases identical to TRBD1. The sequenced sample consisted of peripheral blood. This CDR3 reads CASSSDRAPRYGQFF. CDR3 bases: TGTGCCAGCAGCTCTGACAGGGCCCCCCGCTATGGGCAGTTCTTC.